The source of this TCR beta chain is a study of a mutant IDH1 vaccine in newly diagnosed glioma. TCRdb keeps only in-frame clones here, not all; method: immunoSEQ multiplex PCR. The data contain about 44,000 clones, 80% to 95% of them seen just once; the ten biggest clones take up 3% to 4.5%. Germline V gene lookup returns CDR1 SGHVS and CDR2 FQNEAQ. Trimming removed 5 bases from V and 4 bases from J, with 12 bases in between. This CDR3 spans 14 amino acids. On this clone: Its cognate antigen is unknown.

Time point here: week 23, last vaccination. Vaccination comprised doses that each held 300 ug of mutant IDH1 20-mer peptide, plus topical imiquimod. Donors' newly diagnosed IDH1-mutant WHO grade 3 or 4 astrocytomas lacked nuclear ATRX. The chain couples TRBV7-8 to TRBJ1-5; D is ambiguous. The sequencing used PBMCs, collected from a glioma patient whose treatment included an IDH1 peptide vaccine. This clonotype was obtained from a man over 45 with glioma. CDR3 DNA sequence: TGTGCCAGCAGCCCTAGGTGGCTTAATCAGCCCCAGCATTTT. This translates into CASSPRWLNQPQHF. Drawing the rest from reference TRBV7-8 and TRBJ1-5, the complete variable domain is GAGVSQSPRYKVAKRGQDVALRCDPISGHVSLFWYQQALGQGPEFLTYFQNEAQLDKSGLPSDRFFAERPEGSVSTLKIQRTQQEDSAVYLCASSPRWLNQPQHFGDGTRLSIL.